Below, one T cell receptor (beta chain) is given with its context. This sample is part of a study of cytomegalovirus exposure and HLA in healthy donors. V lost 0 bases to trimming and J lost 0 bases, with 7 bases between them. The V gene's germline CDR1 is SGHDT and CDR2 YYEEEE. The CDR3 consists of 15 residues. 13 Jbeta primers and 60 Vbeta primers were used for the PCR. The data were produced by immunoSEQ multiplex PCR, yet TCRdb's version contains in-frame clones alone and is incomplete. The sample has 140,000 to 150,000 clones, over 80% seen once. Material for sequencing was PBMCs. The chain is built from TRBV5-6 and TRBJ1-3; D remains unclear. This receptor was identified in a male donor in good health and CMV-seronegative. CDR3 region: CASSLELNSGNTIYF. Here the CDR3 DNA reads TGTGCCAGCAGCTTGGAGCTGAACTCTGGAAACACCATATATTTT.